Given below is one T cell receptor (beta chain) in context. The target antigen is unknown. Sorting of live CD3+CD8+TCRalphabeta+ cells by PD-1 and/or TIGIT gave four subsets. The data were obtained in a study of circulating CD8 cells and anti-PD-1 response in melanoma. Each library started from about 15 ng of total RNA using the QIAseq Immune Repertoire TCR panel. TCRdb re-called the reads through MiXCR, storing one row per CDR3 protein. The sample has about 590 distinct CDR3 sequences; 9.5% are singletons. Study-wide results and caveats: Expanded sorted subsets were checked for tumor reactivity using peptides. Diversity ranked highest in DNEG and lowest in TIGIT subsets. Under 8% of TRB clonotypes were shared between subsets at M1.

Trimming shortened V by 3 bases and J by 1 base, and 8 bases separated the two germline ends. The CDR3 has 14 amino acids. From germline, CDR1 is MDHEN and CDR2 SYDVKM. The specimen was CD8+ T cells from PBMCs, collected at baseline or after one month of anti-PD-1 therapy (not recorded which). V and J are TRBV28 and TRBJ2-3; D gene uncertain. The receptor was isolated from a human donor with melanoma. CDR3 DNA sequence: TGTGCCAGCAGTTTCCTTCAGGGCACAGATACGCAGTATTTT. Protein product: CASSFLQGTDTQYF.